Listed below are T cell receptor beta chains from one sample, sequenced in a study of cytomegalovirus exposure and HLA in healthy donors. Sequenced by immunoSEQ multiplex PCR; TCRdb stores in-frame clones only, minus some. Of roughly 150,000 clones detected, approximately 86% appear once; the ten largest clones hold about 2.3%. The sequenced sample consisted of PBMCs. These TCRs come from a woman between 18 and 29 years old in good health and CMV-seronegative. Each CDR3 is given with its conserved first and last residue. Each record gives: V gene, CDR3 length, clone size, D gene, J gene, CDR3 protein, CDR3 DNA. The D gene is left open where the match is weak. Part of the rows lack a size; the others show once, few, many or a class for expanded clones.

V gene: TRBV2; CDR3 length: 18; clone size: -; D gene: -; J gene: TRBJ2-2; CDR3 protein: CASTGSRAGGKLTGELFF; CDR3 DNA: TGTGCCAGCACTGGGTCGCGAGCAGGGGGGAAATTAACCGGGGAGCTGTTTTTT
V gene: TRBV4-3; CDR3 length: 14; clone size: -; D gene: -; J gene: TRBJ1-3; CDR3 protein: CASSQVRQGNTIYF; CDR3 DNA: TGCGCCAGCAGCCAAGTAAGACAGGGAAACACCATATATTTT
V gene: TRBV7-8; CDR3 length: 14; clone size: -; D gene: -; J gene: TRBJ2-5; CDR3 protein: CASSLHRFQETQYF; CDR3 DNA: TGTGCCAGCAGCTTACATCGGTTTCAAGAGACCCAGTACTTC
V gene: TRBV5-8; CDR3 length: 13; clone size: -; D gene: -; J gene: TRBJ1-3; CDR3 protein: CASSLAGGNTIYF; CDR3 DNA: TGTGCCAGCAGCTTGGCAGGGGGAAACACCATATATTTT
V gene: TRBV5-4; CDR3 length: 14; clone size: -; D gene: TRBD2; J gene: TRBJ2-7; CDR3 protein: CASSPRVLAAEQYF; CDR3 DNA: TGTGCCAGCAGCCCTAGGGTCCTAGCGGCTGAGCAGTACTTC
V gene: TRBV6-1; CDR3 length: 15; clone size: -; D gene: -; J gene: TRBJ1-2; CDR3 protein: CASSVNRELNYGYTF; CDR3 DNA: TGTGCCAGCAGTGTCAACAGGGAACTTAACTATGGCTACACCTTC
V gene: TRBV9; CDR3 length: 16; clone size: once; D gene: -; J gene: TRBJ1-2; CDR3 protein: CASSVDGWSSNYGYTF; CDR3 DNA: TGTGCCAGCAGCGTAGATGGGTGGAGTTCTAACTATGGCTACACCTTC
V gene: TRBV9; CDR3 length: 18; clone size: -; D gene: -; J gene: TRBJ2-3; CDR3 protein: CASSVNHRQGRGTDTQYF; CDR3 DNA: TGTGCCAGCAGCGTCAACCATCGCCAGGGTCGAGGCACAGATACGCAGTATTTT
V gene: TRBV4-3; CDR3 length: 14; clone size: -; D gene: -; J gene: TRBJ1-1; CDR3 protein: CASSQDDSGGEAFF; CDR3 DNA: TGCGCCAGCAGCCAAGACGACTCGGGGGGGGAAGCTTTCTTT
V gene: TRBV7-9; CDR3 length: 14; clone size: -; D gene: TRBD1; J gene: TRBJ2-7; CDR3 protein: CASSLQGATYEQYF; CDR3 DNA: TGTGCCAGCAGCTTACAGGGGGCGACCTACGAGCAGTACTTC
V gene: TRBV2; CDR3 length: 12; clone size: -; D gene: -; J gene: TRBJ2-1; CDR3 protein: CASSAGVDEQFF; CDR3 DNA: TGTGCCAGCAGTGCTGGAGTCGATGAGCAGTTCTTC
V gene: TRBV7-6; CDR3 length: 15; clone size: -; D gene: TRBD2; J gene: TRBJ2-1; CDR3 protein: CASSLVSGLAYEQFF; CDR3 DNA: TGTGCCAGCAGCTTAGTCTCGGGACTAGCGTATGAGCAGTTCTTC
V gene: TRBV4-2; CDR3 length: 16; clone size: -; D gene: TRBD2; J gene: TRBJ2-5; CDR3 protein: CASSSRAAGAERTQYF; CDR3 DNA: TGTGCCAGCAGCTCGAGGGCAGCGGGGGCTGAACGGACCCAGTACTTC
V gene: TRBV29-1; CDR3 length: 12; clone size: -; D gene: -; J gene: TRBJ2-3; CDR3 protein: CSVEVGGDTQYF; CDR3 DNA: TGCAGCGTTGAAGTAGGAGGGGATACGCAGTATTTT
V gene: TRBV11-2; CDR3 length: 15; clone size: -; D gene: -; J gene: TRBJ2-5; CDR3 protein: CASSQRWGDGETQYF; CDR3 DNA: TGTGCCAGCAGTCAGAGGTGGGGGGACGGGGAGACCCAGTACTTC
V gene: TRBV4-1; CDR3 length: 12; clone size: -; D gene: -; J gene: TRBJ2-1; CDR3 protein: CASSRSGNEQFF; CDR3 DNA: TGCGCCAGCAGCCGCTCAGGGAATGAGCAGTTCTTC
V gene: TRBV29-1; CDR3 length: 17; clone size: -; D gene: TRBD2; J gene: TRBJ2-6; CDR3 protein: CSVVRSGGPSGANVLTF; CDR3 DNA: TGCAGCGTTGTTAGAAGCGGGGGCCCTTCTGGGGCCAACGTCCTGACTTTC
V gene: TRBV2; CDR3 length: 15; clone size: -; D gene: TRBD2; J gene: TRBJ2-5; CDR3 protein: CACLAGESLQETQYF; CDR3 DNA: TGTGCCTGTTTAGCGGGAGAAAGTTTGCAAGAGACCCAGTACTTC
V gene: TRBV27; CDR3 length: 15; clone size: -; D gene: -; J gene: TRBJ2-1; CDR3 protein: CASSGTGTPAHEQFF; CDR3 DNA: TGTGCCAGCAGCGGCACAGGGACGCCTGCCCATGAGCAGTTCTTC
V gene: TRBV2; CDR3 length: 14; clone size: -; D gene: -; J gene: TRBJ1-3; CDR3 protein: CATGQNFAGNTIYF; CDR3 DNA: TGTGCCACCGGACAGAACTTCGCTGGAAACACCATATATTTT
V gene: TRBV11-3; CDR3 length: 13; clone size: -; D gene: -; J gene: TRBJ2-7; CDR3 protein: CASSRDTDYEQYF; CDR3 DNA: TGTGCCAGCAGCCGGGACACCGATTACGAGCAGTACTTC
V gene: TRBV4-1; CDR3 length: 21; clone size: -; D gene: -; J gene: TRBJ1-2; CDR3 protein: CASSHRPGGAQRPDGIYGYTF; CDR3 DNA: TGCGCCAGCAGCCACCGTCCGGGGGGGGCTCAAAGACCCGACGGTATCTATGGCTACACCTTC
V gene: TRBV29-1; CDR3 length: 15; clone size: -; D gene: TRBD2; J gene: TRBJ2-1; CDR3 protein: CSVPTRGGPSGEQFF; CDR3 DNA: TGCAGCGTCCCAACCCGGGGGGGCCCATCGGGTGAGCAGTTCTTC
V gene: TRBV7-3; CDR3 length: 14; clone size: -; D gene: TRBD1; J gene: TRBJ1-2; CDR3 protein: CASSPFEGAGGYTF; CDR3 DNA: TGTGCCAGCAGCCCTTTTGAGGGGGCGGGCGGCTACACCTTC
V gene: TRBV2; CDR3 length: 15; clone size: -; D gene: -; J gene: TRBJ1-6; CDR3 protein: CASSRILDRTSPLHF; CDR3 DNA: TGTGCCAGCAGTCGGATATTAGACAGGACCTCACCCCTCCACTTT
V gene: TRBV7-9; CDR3 length: 11; clone size: -; D gene: TRBD1; J gene: TRBJ2-7; CDR3 protein: CASSYRGEQYF; CDR3 DNA: TGTGCCAGCAGCTACAGGGGCGAGCAGTACTTC
V gene: TRBV27; CDR3 length: 16; clone size: -; D gene: TRBD2; J gene: TRBJ2-1; CDR3 protein: CASRLTSGRGGNEQFF; CDR3 DNA: TGTGCCAGCAGACTGACTAGCGGGAGGGGGGGCAATGAGCAGTTCTTC
V gene: TRBV6-5; CDR3 length: 12; clone size: -; D gene: -; J gene: TRBJ1-2; CDR3 protein: CASRGGNYGYTF; CDR3 DNA: TGTGCCAGCAGGGGAGGTAACTATGGCTACACCTTC
V gene: TRBV9; CDR3 length: 16; clone size: -; D gene: TRBD1; J gene: TRBJ1-2; CDR3 protein: CASSVGRDRPNYGYTF; CDR3 DNA: TGTGCCAGCAGCGTAGGTCGGGACAGACCTAACTATGGCTACACCTTC
V gene: TRBV19; CDR3 length: 18; clone size: -; D gene: -; J gene: TRBJ2-1; CDR3 protein: CASSLVGGNIGSYNEQFF; CDR3 DNA: TGTGCCAGTAGTCTCGTGGGAGGAAATATAGGCTCCTACAATGAGCAGTTCTTC
V gene: TRBV12-5; CDR3 length: 14; clone size: -; D gene: -; J gene: TRBJ2-2; CDR3 protein: CASGLVQRAGELFF; CDR3 DNA: TGTGCTAGTGGTTTGGTACAGAGGGCCGGGGAGCTGTTTTTT
V gene: TRBV6-5; CDR3 length: 15; clone size: once; D gene: -; J gene: TRBJ1-2; CDR3 protein: CASSYSRELGYGYTF; CDR3 DNA: TGTGCCAGCAGTTACTCGCGGGAACTCGGATATGGCTACACCTTC
V gene: TRBV5-5; CDR3 length: 14; clone size: -; D gene: TRBD1; J gene: TRBJ1-2; CDR3 protein: CASSLGGTGNGYTF; CDR3 DNA: TGTGCCAGCAGCTTGGGGGGGACAGGGAATGGCTACACCTTC
V gene: TRBV27; CDR3 length: 13; clone size: -; D gene: -; J gene: TRBJ1-1; CDR3 protein: CASSFLGQTEAFF; CDR3 DNA: TGTGCCAGCAGTTTCCTTGGACAGACTGAAGCTTTCTTT
V gene: TRBV5-1; CDR3 length: 15; clone size: -; D gene: -; J gene: TRBJ2-2; CDR3 protein: CASSFIYSNTGELFF; CDR3 DNA: TGCGCCAGCAGCTTTATCTATTCGAACACCGGGGAGCTGTTTTTT
V gene: TRBV9; CDR3 length: 14; clone size: few; D gene: -; J gene: TRBJ2-3; CDR3 protein: CASSVGLLTDTQYF; CDR3 DNA: TGTGCCAGCAGCGTAGGGCTCCTCACAGATACGCAGTATTTT
V gene: TRBV4-3; CDR3 length: 13; clone size: -; D gene: -; J gene: TRBJ1-1; CDR3 protein: CASSQGRVTEAFF; CDR3 DNA: TGCGCCAGCAGCCAGGGCAGGGTCACTGAAGCTTTCTTT
V gene: TRBV2; CDR3 length: 16; clone size: -; D gene: -; J gene: TRBJ1-2; CDR3 protein: CASSEKLDGGIYGYTF; CDR3 DNA: TGTGCCAGCAGTGAAAAGCTGGACGGAGGAATATATGGCTACACCTTC
V gene: TRBV6-4; CDR3 length: 14; clone size: -; D gene: -; J gene: TRBJ2-3; CDR3 protein: CASSLERGADTQYF; CDR3 DNA: TGTGCCAGCAGTTTGGAACGAGGTGCAGATACGCAGTATTTT
V gene: TRBV11-2; CDR3 length: 13; clone size: -; D gene: -; J gene: TRBJ2-7; CDR3 protein: CASSHHNSYEQYF; CDR3 DNA: TGTGCCAGCAGCCACCACAACTCCTACGAGCAGTACTTC
V gene: TRBV21-1; CDR3 length: 14; clone size: -; D gene: -; J gene: TRBJ2-7; CDR3 protein: CASNPTSGKSEQYF; CDR3 DNA: TGTGCCAGCAACCCGACTAGCGGGAAGAGCGAGCAGTACTTC
V gene: TRBV23-1; CDR3 length: 17; clone size: -; D gene: TRBD2; J gene: TRBJ2-7; CDR3 protein: CASRPPSRGGKVYEQYF; CDR3 DNA: TGCGCCAGCAGACCCCCTTCTCGGGGGGGAAAGGTCTACGAGCAGTACTTC
V gene: TRBV11-3; CDR3 length: 16; clone size: -; D gene: -; J gene: TRBJ1-5; CDR3 protein: CASSSRGGADNQPQHF; CDR3 DNA: TGTGCCAGCAGCTCCAGAGGGGGGGCCGACAATCAGCCCCAGCATTTT
V gene: TRBV5-6; CDR3 length: 13; clone size: -; D gene: -; J gene: TRBJ1-2; CDR3 protein: CASSLQAPYGYTF; CDR3 DNA: TGTGCCAGCAGCTTACAGGCCCCCTATGGCTACACCTTC
V gene: TRBV5-1; CDR3 length: 15; clone size: -; D gene: TRBD1; J gene: TRBJ1-1; CDR3 protein: CASSIDRAGDTEAFF; CDR3 DNA: TGCGCCAGCAGCATTGACAGGGCAGGGGACACTGAAGCTTTCTTT